Listed below are T cell receptor beta chains from one sample, sequenced in a study of blood T cell repertoires in COVID-19. The table came from immunoSEQ multiplex PCR; TCRdb's copy has only in-frame clones and leaves some out. The table includes some 130,000 clones, approximately 86% detected once. Sequencing was carried out using peripheral blood. All receptors come from a woman in her forties or fifties who had recovered from COVID-19. Both conserved end residues are part of each CDR3. A D gene is named only where the DNA matches it firmly. Clone size appears in some rows only: once, few, many, or a class for an expanded clone.

>TRBV2|TRBD1|once|16|TRBJ2-7
CASSEGGVRGSYEQYF
TGTGCCAGCAGTGAAGGAGGTGTCAGGGGGTCCTACGAGCAGTACTTC
>TRBV21-1|.|.|14|TRBJ2-3
CASSKVEDTDTQYF
TGTGCCAGCAGCAAAGTGGAGGACACAGATACGCAGTATTTT
>TRBV10-3|TRBD2|.|16|TRBJ2-2
CAIRSLAGGPPGELFF
TGTGCCATCAGATCGTTAGCGGGGGGGCCCCCCGGGGAGCTGTTTTTT
>TRBV11-3|.|.|12|TRBJ2-5
CASRFREETQYF
TGTGCCAGCAGATTCAGGGAAGAGACCCAGTACTTC
>TRBV15|.|.|13|TRBJ2-5
CATSIRGTETQYF
TGTGCCACCAGCATCCGCGGGACGGAGACCCAGTACTTC
>TRBV7-2|.|.|16|TRBJ2-7
CASSLPPGQGGYEQYF
TGTGCCAGCAGTCTCCCCCCCGGGCAGGGAGGCTACGAGCAGTACTTC
>TRBV3-1/TRBV3-2|.|once|14|TRBJ2-7
CASMGGASSYEQYF
TGTGCCAGCATGGGCGGGGCCAGCTCCTACGAGCAGTACTTC
>TRBV23-1|TRBD1|once|16|TRBJ2-7
CASSQSFRDRPYEQYF
TGCGCCAGCAGTCAATCCTTCCGGGACAGGCCTTACGAGCAGTACTTC
>TRBV7-9|.|.|14|TRBJ1-4
CASSLGSSNEKLFF
TGTGCCAGCAGCTTAGGTTCGTCTAATGAAAAACTGTTTTTT
>TRBV30|TRBD1|.|13|TRBJ2-5
CAWSGGTGETQYF
TGTGCCTGGAGTGGCGGGACAGGAGAGACCCAGTACTTC
>TRBV3-1/TRBV3-2|TRBD1|.|15|TRBJ2-3
CASSPGTGSTDTQYF
TGTGCCAGCAGCCCCGGGACAGGGAGCACAGATACGCAGTATTTT
>TRBV5-1|TRBD1|.|16|TRBJ2-1
CASSPNRDRDYNEQFF
TGCGCCAGCAGCCCGAACCGGGACAGGGACTACAATGAGCAGTTCTTC
>TRBV30|TRBD2|.|14|TRBJ2-1
CAWSQAGGPGSKFF
TGTGCCTGGAGTCAAGCGGGAGGGCCAGGGAGCAAGTTCTTC
>TRBV29-1|.|once|10|TRBJ1-1
CSVFPGEAFF
TGCAGCGTTTTCCCAGGTGAAGCTTTCTTT
>TRBV12-3/TRBV12-4|.|.|13|TRBJ1-5
CASRANSNQPQHF
TGTGCCAGCAGGGCAAATAGCAATCAGCCCCAGCATTTT
>TRBV29-1|TRBD1|.|14|TRBJ2-7
CSVGTGFIRYEQYF
TGCAGCGTTGGGACAGGCTTTATTAGGTACGAGCAGTACTTC
>TRBV6-4|.|.|14|TRBJ1-5
CASSEGGGNQPQHF
TGTGCCAGCAGTGAGGGGGGAGGGAATCAGCCCCAGCATTTT
>TRBV27|.|.|13|TRBJ1-1
CASRRKSNTEAFF
TGTGCCAGCAGGCGAAAGTCGAACACTGAAGCTTTCTTT
>TRBV19|TRBD1|.|14|TRBJ2-5
CASSLGTGEETQYF
TGTGCCAGTAGTTTAGGGACAGGGGAAGAGACCCAGTACTTC
>TRBV28|.|.|16|TRBJ1-2
CASPSLDRTGGYGYTF
TGTGCCAGCCCCTCCTTAGATCGTACGGGGGGCTATGGCTACACCTTC
>TRBV7-3|.|.|12|TRBJ2-1
CASSPHGNEQFF
TGTGCCAGCAGCCCCCACGGTAATGAGCAGTTCTTC
>TRBV4-3|TRBD2|.|16|TRBJ2-7
CASSQEAGGPASEQYF
TGCGCCAGCAGCCAAGAGGCGGGAGGCCCCGCGAGCGAGCAGTACTTC
>TRBV6-2/TRBV6-3|TRBD1|.|16|TRBJ1-2
CASSLLPGQGDYGYTF
TGTGCCAGCAGCTTACTTCCGGGACAGGGGGACTATGGCTACACCTTC
>TRBV18|TRBD1|.|17|TRBJ2-2
CASSPPRSGGKSGELFF
TGTGCCAGCTCACCACCGAGGTCAGGGGGCAAGTCCGGGGAGCTGTTTTTT
>TRBV10-2|.|.|14|TRBJ2-3
CASSESRRTDTQYF
TGCGCCAGCAGTGAGTCTCGGAGGACAGATACGCAGTATTTT
>TRBV18|TRBD1|.|15|TRBJ1-2
CASSPQRTGEYGYTF
TGTGCCAGCTCACCACAGCGGACAGGGGAGTATGGCTACACCTTC
>TRBV7-2|TRBD2|.|15|TRBJ2-2
CASSSVRGGPGELFF
TGTGCCAGCAGCTCCGTCCGGGGGGGGCCCGGGGAGCTGTTTTTT
>TRBV7-3|.|.|13|TRBJ1-1
CASSLGRNTEAFF
TGTGCCAGCAGCTTAGGGAGGAACACTGAAGCTTTCTTT